This note documents a single TCR beta chain sequence. The target of this receptor is not known. No base qualities exist here, and no much larger clone lies one base off it. The trial excluded patients who had a history of autoimmune disease or who were on systemic immunosuppression. Peripheral blood for TCR sequencing was collected from all dose cohorts at baseline, on cycle 4 day 1, and on cycle 7 day 1. The samples were drawn from a first-in-human, open-label, multicenter phase I dose-escalation trial of ivuxolimab. Adults with locally advanced or metastatic melanoma, renal cell carcinoma, hepatocellular carcinoma or head and neck squamous cell carcinoma were enrolled in the trial. CD4+ and CD8+ T cells were sorted separately from peripheral blood before TCR sequencing. Germline trimming: 8 bases from V, 8 bases from J; junction bases outside gene matches: 10. CDR3 length: 13 amino acids, cysteine to phenylalanine. Left in the record is the CDR3 DNA by itself, 39 bases read in frame from the first base. The germline V gene encodes CDR1 MDHEN and CDR2 SYDVKM.

Genomic DNA was isolated from the sorted cells so that the TCRbeta CDR3 region could be sequenced. TCRbeta CDR3 regions were sequenced using the immunoSEQ Assay. The table comes from immuneACCESS by way of TCRdb, which keeps in-frame sequences with V and J called. Part of the clones is missing from these tables; in studies checked, under half for an unresolved V gene and the rest for unknown reasons. Present in this sample are approximately 10,000 clones, 75% to 85% of which were seen just once. The top ten clonotypes cover approximately 28% of the sample. This sample is part of a study of OX40 agonist ivuxolimab in advanced cancers. Broadly, across the study: Ivuxolimab was an agonistic, fully human IgG2 monoclonal antibody directed against OX40 (CD134), a costimulatory receptor. The paper describes the monotherapy dose-escalation part (N = 52 patients) of the phase I trial of ivuxolimab. A male proportion of 82.7% and a mean age of about 60 years, ranging from about 23 to 90, were recorded for the dose-escalation cohort. Peripheral TCRbeta sequencing aimed to test whether ivuxolimab altered TCR sequence diversity and caused clonal T-cell expansion. Prior anti-PD-1, anti-PD-L1 or anti-CTLA-4 therapy was permitted, and about two fifths of dose-escalation patients had received checkpoint inhibitors. Partial responses were achieved by three dose-escalation patients, of whom one had hepatocellular carcinoma and two had cutaneous melanoma. Among the 52 dose-escalation patients, around 20 had hepatocellular carcinoma, 15 or so melanoma, 9 renal cell carcinoma and 9 head and neck cancer. Intravenous ivuxolimab was administered to patients every 2 weeks at six dose levels: 0.01, 0.1, 0.3, 1.5, 3 and 10 mg/kg. Findings and caveats that apply to the study as a whole: Which antigens the clonally expanded peripheral T cells were specific for was not determined. At doses of 0.1 to 3.0 mg/kg, clonal expansion of both CD4+ and CD8+ T cells in blood was seen between baseline and week 6. Low levels of normalized T-cell clonal expansion were also shown by some nonresponding patients. Partial responders in the 0.1-3.0 mg/kg groups had among the lowest normalized peripheral clonal expansion, especially among CD8+ T cells. On average, CD8+ T cells showed more expanded clones than CD4+ T cells after ivuxolimab.

In this chain, TRBV28 is recombined with TRBJ1-2; 8 middle bases align to TRBD1. The TCR was taken from an adult with an advanced solid tumor such as melanoma, head and neck, liver or kidney cancer. The sample here was CD4+ or CD8+ T cells sorted from blood, taken in a trial of the OX40 agonist ivuxolimab. The DNA sequence is given as TGTGCCAGCGGCCGACAGGGGCGCGGGGGCTACACCTTC. Its translation is CASGRQGRGGYTF.